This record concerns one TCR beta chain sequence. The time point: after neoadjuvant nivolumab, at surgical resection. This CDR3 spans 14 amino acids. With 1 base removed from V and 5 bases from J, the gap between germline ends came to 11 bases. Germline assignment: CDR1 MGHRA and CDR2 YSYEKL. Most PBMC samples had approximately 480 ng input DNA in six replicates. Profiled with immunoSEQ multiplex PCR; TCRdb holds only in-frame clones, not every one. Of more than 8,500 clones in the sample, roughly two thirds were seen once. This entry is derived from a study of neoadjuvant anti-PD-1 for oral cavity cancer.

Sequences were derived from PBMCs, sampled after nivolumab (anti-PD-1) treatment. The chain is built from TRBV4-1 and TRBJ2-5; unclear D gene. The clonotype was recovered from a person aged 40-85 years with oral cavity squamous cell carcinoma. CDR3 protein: CASSQAVLVETQYF. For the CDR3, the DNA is TGCGCCAGCAGCCAAGCCGTTCTAGTGGAGACCCAGTACTTC.